This TCR beta chain was recovered during a study of cytomegalovirus exposure and HLA in healthy donors. As for the study in general: Approximately 81% of approximately 400 genotyped donors fell in the Caucasian-associated ancestry cluster. Overall study findings and caveats: In a later analysis, TCR beta V- and J-gene trimming showed a link to a missense DCLRE1C variant. Sequencing probably produced one cluster of sequence variants that were highly shared. Specific recognition of CMV antigens was confirmed in vitro for a few chains (all CMV-associated).

To note about this clone: Its specificity is not known.

The study ran its PCR with 60 Vbeta and 13 Jbeta primers. Method: immunoSEQ multiplex PCR; TCRdb's copy keeps in-frame clones and lacks some. The table lists around 150,000 clones, 75% of them singletons. This clonotype was sampled from a middle-aged woman in good health and CMV-seropositive. Input material: PBMCs.

Written as DNA, the CDR3 is TGTGCCAGCAGCCCGGGACAGGGTCTTTACAATGAGCAGTTCTTC. Translation: CASSPGQGLYNEQFF. The chain carries TRBV9 and TRBJ2-1, with TRBD1 matching over 9 bases. The CDR3 totals 15 residues. Germline CDR1 reads SGDLS; CDR2 reads YYNGEE. J lost 4 bases, V lost 4 bases, and 6 bases had no gene match.